This entry lists 7 T cell receptor beta chains sequenced from one sample in a study of cytomegalovirus exposure and HLA in healthy donors. With 60 Vbeta and 13 Jbeta primers, the PCR was carried out. TCRdb's copy holds only in-frame clones and misses some; the assay was immunoSEQ multiplex PCR. The table records approximately 170,000 clones, about 72% of them present only once. Input material: PBMCs. The receptors were gathered from a girl aged 10 to 17 in good health and CMV-seronegative.

The chain has TRBV4-1 and TRBJ2-2; D perhaps matches TRBD2 (7 bases). The CDR3 has 18 amino acids. Germline V gene data show CDR1 as MGHRA and CDR2 as YSYEKL. The V end was cut by 4 bases, the J end by 2 bases, with 20 bases between. The CDR3 region is CASSRYYGEGVNTGELFF. The CDR3, as DNA: TGCGCCAGCAGCCGCTACTACGGGGAGGGGGTTAACACCGGGGAGCTGTTTTTT.

The chain joins TRBV7-9 to TRBJ1-5; D may be TRBD1 (5 bases). From germline, CDR1 is SEHNR and CDR2 FQNEAQ (reference sequence). V lost 3 bases and J lost 3, with 9 bases in between. This CDR3 region has 14 residues. CDR3 amino acids: CASSFDSVNQPQHF. CDR3 DNA: TGTGCCAGCAGCTTTGACAGCGTCAATCAGCCCCAGCATTTT.

CDR3 protein: CASSSTGVDGYTF. DNA of the CDR3: TGTGCCAGCAGCTCGACAGGGGTTGATGGCTACACCTTC. The rearrangement joins TRBV7-3 to TRBJ1-2, with TRBD1 matching 8 bases. The CDR3 length is 13 residues. V lost 4 bases, J lost 6 bases, and 4 bases stayed unmatched. Germline V CDR1 and CDR2: SGHTA, FQGTGA.

The CDR3: CASSPRLAGGEETQYF. CDR3 nucleotide sequence: TGCGCCAGCAGCCCGCGGTTAGCGGGGGGGGAAGAGACCCAGTACTTC. The chain combines TRBV5-1 with TRBJ2-5; 11 bases line up with TRBD2. Germline CDR1 reads SGHRS; CDR2 reads YFSETQ. V lost 4 bases to trimming and J lost 3 bases; unmatched junction nucleotides: 8. The CDR3 consists of 16 residues. The full variable domain, its missing parts supplied by reference TRBV5-1 and TRBJ2-5, is KAGVTQTPRYLIKTRGQQVTLSCSPISGHRSVSWYQQTPGQGLQFLFEYFSETQRNKGNFPGRFSGRQFSNSRSEMNVSTLELGDSALYLCASSPRLAGGEETQYFGPGTRLLVL.

The chain joins TRBV2 to TRBJ1-6; possible D gene TRBD1, 6 bases. V lost 10 bases to trimming and J lost 9 bases, with 19 bases between them. Germline V gene data show CDR1 as SNHLY and CDR2 as FYNNEI. This CDR3 is built from 14 residues. CDR3 amino acids: CATGPGTRGSPLHF. DNA for the CDR3: TGTGCCACCGGACCCGGGACAAGAGGTTCACCCCTCCACTTT.

The chain employs TRBV5-4 and TRBJ1-1; 10 nucleotides line up with TRBD1. The CDR3 length is 17 residues. CDR1 is SGHNT, CDR2 YYREEE, per germline (reference sequence). Germline trimming cut 2 bases from V and 1 base from J; bases unmatched to any gene: 8. The CDR3 here is CASSLARDRGQNTEAFF. CDR3 coding DNA: TGTGCCAGCAGCTTAGCTCGGGACAGGGGACAGAACACTGAAGCTTTCTTT.

V is TRBV5-1 and J is TRBJ1-3; D may be TRBD1 (6 bases). The CDR3 covers 14 residues. Per the germline V gene, CDR1 is SGHRS and CDR2 is YFSETQ. The V end was cut by 8 bases, the J end by 0 bases, with 12 bases between. In DNA, the CDR3 is TGCGCCAGTTTCGACAGGAGCTCTGGAAACACCATATATTTT. It encodes CASFDRSSGNTIYF.